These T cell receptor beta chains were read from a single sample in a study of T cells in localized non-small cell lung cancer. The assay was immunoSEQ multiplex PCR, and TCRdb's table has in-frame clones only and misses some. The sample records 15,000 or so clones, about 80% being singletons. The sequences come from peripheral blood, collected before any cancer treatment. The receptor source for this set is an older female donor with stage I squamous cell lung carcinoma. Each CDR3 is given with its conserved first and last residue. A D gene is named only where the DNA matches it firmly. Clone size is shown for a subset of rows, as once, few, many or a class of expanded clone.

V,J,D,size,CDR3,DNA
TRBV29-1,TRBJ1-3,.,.,CSVEVRGNTIYF,TGCAGCGTTGAGGTACGAGGAAACACCATATATTTT
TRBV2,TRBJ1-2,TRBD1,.,CASSAGTGYVYGYTF,TGTGCCAGCAGCGCCGGGACAGGGTACGTCTATGGCTACACCTTC
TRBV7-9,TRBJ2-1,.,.,CASSLSRGYYNEQFF,TGTGCCAGCAGCTTAAGCCGGGGGTACTACAATGAGCAGTTCTTC
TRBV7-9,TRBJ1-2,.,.,CASSLETNYGYTF,TGTGCCAGCAGCTTAGAGACTAACTATGGCTACACCTTC
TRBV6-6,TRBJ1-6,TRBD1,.,CASSYGRGLDDSPLHF,TGTGCCAGCAGTTACGGTAGGGGGCTGGATGATTCACCCCTCCACTTT
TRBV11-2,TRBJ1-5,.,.,CASSLQGRHDQPQHF,TGTGCCAGCAGCTTGCAGGGCCGACATGATCAGCCCCAGCATTTT
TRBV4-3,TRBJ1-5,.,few,CASSLGFNQPQHF,TGCGCCAGCAGCCTGGGTTTCAATCAGCCCCAGCATTTT
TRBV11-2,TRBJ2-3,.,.,CASSGIRGAGADTQYF,TGTGCCAGCAGCGGGATCCGGGGGGCCGGGGCAGATACGCAGTATTTT
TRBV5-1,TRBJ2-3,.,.,CASSPGADTQYF,TGCGCCAGCAGCCCGGGCGCAGATACGCAGTATTTT
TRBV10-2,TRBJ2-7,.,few,CASSQGGVGEQYF,TGCGCCAGCAGTCAAGGCGGGGTGGGCGAGCAGTACTTC
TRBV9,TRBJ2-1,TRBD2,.,CASSVAGGPHNEQFF,TGTGCCAGCAGCGTAGCGGGGGGGCCCCACAATGAGCAGTTCTTC
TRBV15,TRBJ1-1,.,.,CATSTAGTDGRAFF,TGTGCCACCAGCACCGCCGGGACGGACGGCAGGGCTTTCTTT
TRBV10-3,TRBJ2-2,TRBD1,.,CAISSYGTGDTGELFF,TGTGCCATCAGTTCTTACGGGACAGGTGACACCGGGGAGCTGTTTTTT
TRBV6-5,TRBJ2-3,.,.,CASRLKRSTDTQYF,TGTGCCAGCAGACTTAAGCGAAGCACAGATACGCAGTATTTT
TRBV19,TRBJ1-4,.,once,CASSMGWIATNEKLFF,TGTGCCAGTAGTATGGGGTGGATTGCAACTAATGAAAAACTGTTTTTT
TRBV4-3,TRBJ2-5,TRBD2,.,CASSQTGTSGGDTETQYF,TGCGCCAGCAGCCAGACCGGGACTAGCGGGGGGGACACGGAGACCCAGTACTTC
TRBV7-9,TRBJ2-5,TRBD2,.,CASSLGSGVRFETQYF,TGTGCCAGCAGCTTGGGTAGCGGGGTGCGGTTTGAGACCCAGTACTTC
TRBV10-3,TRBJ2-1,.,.,CAITDLARHEQFF,TGTGCCATCACCGATCTCGCAAGGCATGAGCAGTTCTTC
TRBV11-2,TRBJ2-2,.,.,CASSSHLGARGDTGELFF,TGTGCCAGCAGCTCCCATCTAGGGGCCAGGGGGGATACCGGGGAGCTGTTTTTT
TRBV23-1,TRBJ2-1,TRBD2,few,CASSQSTWSGGPKSSSYNEQFF,TGCGCCAGCAGTCAATCGACTTGGAGCGGGGGGCCAAAATCGAGCTCCTACAATGAGCAGTTCTTC
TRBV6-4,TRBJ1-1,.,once,CASRAEGPLGTEAFF,TGTGCGAGCCGGGCCGAGGGTCCGCTTGGCACTGAAGCTTTCTTT
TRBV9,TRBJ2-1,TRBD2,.,CASSRSGGGYNEQFF,TGTGCCAGCAGCCGTAGCGGGGGGGGATACAATGAGCAGTTCTTC
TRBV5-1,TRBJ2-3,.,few,CASSLGGKGDTQYF,TGCGCCAGCAGCTTGGGGGGCAAGGGAGATACGCAGTATTTT
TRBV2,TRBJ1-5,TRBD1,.,CASIVGTGNQPQHF,TGTGCCAGCATTGTCGGGACAGGGAATCAGCCCCAGCATTTT
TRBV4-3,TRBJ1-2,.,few,CASSQESNPTYGYTF,TGCGCCAGCAGCCAAGAAAGCAATCCAACCTATGGCTACACCTTC
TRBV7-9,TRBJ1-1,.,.,CASSLDGVQGAFF,TGTGCCAGCAGCTTAGATGGAGTCCAGGGAGCTTTCTTT
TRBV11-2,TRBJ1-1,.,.,CASSAERGKGTFF,TGTGCCAGCAGCGCCGAAAGGGGCAAGGGAACTTTCTTT
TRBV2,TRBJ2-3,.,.,CASRSRSSTDTQYF,TGTGCCAGCAGGAGCAGATCTAGCACAGATACGCAGTATTTT
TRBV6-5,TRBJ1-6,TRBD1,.,CASSYSGQARSPLHF,TGTGCCAGCAGTTACTCGGGACAGGCGAGATCACCCCTCCACTTT
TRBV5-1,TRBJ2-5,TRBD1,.,CASSLGQGRETQYF,TGCGCCAGCAGCTTGGGACAGGGGAGAGAGACCCAGTACTTC
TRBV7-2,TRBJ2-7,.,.,CASSFGPSSYEQYF,TGTGCCAGCAGCTTCGGGCCTAGCTCCTACGAGCAGTACTTC
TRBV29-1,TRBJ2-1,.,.,CSVRPNTDEQFF,TGCAGCGTAAGACCGAATACGGATGAGCAGTTCTTC
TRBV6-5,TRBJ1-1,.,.,CASSYSRGKTEAFF,TGTGCCAGCAGTTACTCGAGGGGGAAGACTGAAGCTTTCTTT
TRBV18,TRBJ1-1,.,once,CASSPRGEMNTEAFF,TGTGCCAGCTCACCAAGGGGGGAGATGAACACTGAAGCTTTCTTT
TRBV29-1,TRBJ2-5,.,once,CSVDRETRETQYF,TGCAGCGTTGATCGGGAGACACGGGAGACCCAGTACTTC
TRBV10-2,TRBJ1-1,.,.,CASRRDNPGDFSEAFF,TGCGCCAGCCGTCGGGACAACCCAGGGGATTTCTCTGAAGCTTTCTTT